The sequence of this T cell receptor beta chain was determined in a study of spatial heterogeneity in lung cancer. Study information: Bulk RNA-seq from matched material yielded a T cell module score that correlated strongly with TCR transcript counts in tumor regions.

This clonotype showed up many times. Its antigen remains unidentified. The study, taken as a whole, reports: Higher tumor mutation counts went along with higher counts of expanded intratumoral alpha and beta TCRs.

Time point defined: sample taken at primary tumor resection. Trimming stripped 4 bases from V and 5 bases from J, with 15 bases between. The CDR3 is made up of 13 amino acids. Germline V lookup: CDR1 DFQATT, CDR2 SNEGSKA (reference sequence). TCRdb processed the 5' RACE reads anew with MiXCR; each CDR3 protein has one entry. The sample records about 6,800 distinct CDR3 sequences, around an eighth being singletons. This rearrangement joins TRBV20-1 to TRBJ2-7; no definite D call. Source: lung tumor tissue, taken at surgery. The TCR comes from a male donor with early-stage non-small cell lung cancer. The CDR3 bases are TGCAGTGCTACCCCCCCGGGTATCGACGAGCAGTACTTC. Amino acid sequence: CSATPPGIDEQYF.